The 15 T cell receptor beta chains below all came from one sample that was sequenced in a study of T-cell memory formation after mild COVID-19. TCRdb processed the 5' RACE reads anew with MiXCR; each CDR3 protein has one entry. The sample contains approximately 430,000 distinct CDR3 sequences, more than 20% of which appear only once. Sequencing input: PBMCs or a T cell subset sorted from them (not recorded which). The receptor set was obtained from an adult woman who had mild COVID-19 (a few samples of this study predate the infection). Cell type and time point are not known.

The chain has TRBV5-4 and TRBJ1-6; D gene unclear. Germline V gene data show CDR1 as SGHNT and CDR2 as YYREEE (reference sequence). The V gene lost 2 bases and the J gene lost 6 bases, with 15 bases spanning the gap. This CDR3 is built from 16 residues. DNA of the CDR3: TGTGCCAGCAGCTTCAAGGGATTGTCGGTTAATTCACCCCTCCACTTT. Its protein is CASSFKGLSVNSPLHF. The full variable domain, completed using reference TRBV5-4 and TRBJ1-6, is ETGVTQSPTHLIKTRGQQVTLRCSSQSGHNTVSWYQQALGQGPQFIFQYYREEENGRGNFPPRFSGLQFPNYSSELNVNALELDDSALYLCASSFKGLSVNSPLHFGNGTRLTVT.

The chain is built from TRBV3-1 and TRBJ1-3; D not certain. CDR1 and CDR2 from the germline V gene are LGHDT and YNNKEL (reference sequence). V shed 0 bases and J shed 7 bases, with 7 bases lying between them. This CDR3 region has 13 residues. In nucleotides, the CDR3 is TGTGCCAGCAGCCAAGACCCCGTGAACACCATATATTTT. Residues: CASSQDPVNTIYF.

The chain carries TRBV24-1 and TRBJ1-2; D gene uncertain. V was clipped by 3 bases and J by 2 bases, with 12 bases between them. This CDR3 is 15 amino acids long. Looked up from germline, CDR1 is KGHDR and CDR2 is SFDVKD. The CDR3 bases are TGTGCCACCAGTGATCCCGGACGGCAAAACTATGGCTACACCTTC. Translated: CATSDPGRQNYGYTF.

This chain links TRBV7-2 with TRBJ1-2; D remains ambiguous. Germline CDR1 and CDR2: SGHTA and FQGNSA. V was clipped by 0 bases and J by 9 bases, with 8 bases between them. The CDR3 sequence is 12 residues long. The chain's CDR3 is CASSLARNSYTF. The CDR3 DNA follows: TGTGCCAGCAGCTTAGCGCGCAATAGCTACACCTTC.

This clonotype was seen only a few times. V usage is TRBV27 and J usage is TRBJ2-1; D possibly corresponds to TRBD2 (6 bases). In germline, CDR1 is MNHEY, CDR2 SMNVEV (reference sequence). This CDR3 spans 14 amino acids. V lost 3 bases to trimming and J lost 9 bases, with 15 bases between them. The CDR3: CASSFGGREVEQFF. DNA for the CDR3: TGTGCCAGCAGTTTCGGGGGAAGAGAGGTTGAGCAGTTCTTC.

The chain employs TRBV6-5 and TRBJ2-1, with D maybe TRBD1 (6 bases). Trimming shortened V by 5 bases and J by 6 bases, and 17 bases separated the two germline ends. Germline lookup yields CDR1 MNHEY and CDR2 SVGAGI. The CDR3 runs to 15 residues. The DNA of the CDR3 is TGTGCCAGCAGTGAGGGACAATTCCTGGCCAATGAGCAGTTCTTC. Encoded protein: CASSEGQFLANEQFF.

Only a few counts were recorded for this clonotype. The J gene is TRBJ2-1, the V gene TRBV3-1; D not certain. In germline, CDR1 is LGHDT, CDR2 YNNKEL (reference sequence). Trimming removed 4 bases at V and 0 bases at J, with 10 bases between. This CDR3 is 15 amino acids long. The CDR3 DNA sequence: TGTGCCAGCAGCCGAACAGATCACTCCTACAATGAGCAGTTCTTC. It translates to CASSRTDHSYNEQFF.

The genes are TRBV12-3 or TRBV12-4 and TRBJ2-4; 7 positions agree with TRBD1. CDR3 size: 13 residues. After removal of 5 bases from V and 6 bases from J, the junction contained 4 bases not matched to a gene. The CDR3 DNA follows: TGTGCCAGCAGTCAGGACAGGAGAAACATTCAGTACTTC. Amino acids: CASSQDRRNIQYF.

The chain recombines TRBV2 with TRBJ1-4; D is possibly TRBD1 (5 bases). The CDR3 runs to 15 residues. V was shortened by 2 bases and J by 6 bases, with 13 bases between the two germline ends. Germline CDR1 is SNHLY and CDR2 is FYNNEI. CDR3 nucleotides: TGTGCCAGCAGTGAACAGGGACTTAGCGATGAAAAACTGTTTTTT. This translates into CASSEQGLSDEKLFF.

This rearrangement joins TRBV7-3 to TRBJ2-1; 9 nucleotides agree with TRBD2. V dropped 0 bases and J dropped 5; count of bases not matched to a gene: 8. CDR1 and CDR2 (germline): SGHTA, FQGTGA. This CDR3 spans 17 amino acids. The CDR3 sequence: CASSLTTGGRADNEQFF. DNA of the CDR3: TGTGCCAGCAGCTTAACGACGGGCGGGAGGGCCGACAATGAGCAGTTCTTC.

The chain joins TRBV27 to TRBJ1-1; D remains ambiguous. This CDR3 has 12 amino acids. V lost 8 bases, J lost 1 base, and 8 bases lay in between. Germline V CDR1 and CDR2: MNHEY, SMNVEV (reference sequence). For the CDR3, the DNA is TGTGCCAGCGGGAGGTGGAACACTGAAGCTTTCTTT. Translating gives CASGRWNTEAFF.

This clonotype has a handful of counts. V and J are TRBV15 and TRBJ1-1; no clear D gene. The CDR3 has 11 amino acids. Germline CDR1 reads LNHNV; CDR2 reads YYDKDF (reference sequence). V gave up 3 bases and J gave up 9 bases, with 8 bases separating them. CDR3 bases: TGTGCCACCAGCAGTACAAGACAAGCTTTCTTT. Amino acid sequence: CATSSTRQAFF.

The gene calls are TRBV20-1 and TRBJ2-5, with 7 positions matching TRBD2. The V gene end was trimmed by 0 bases and the J gene end by 5 bases; junction bases not matched to a gene: 6. The CDR3 loop spans 14 amino acids. Germline assignment: CDR1 DFQATT and CDR2 SNEGSKA (reference sequence). The CDR3 spells CSARDSGGGETQYF. CDR3 nucleotides: TGCAGTGCTAGAGATTCGGGGGGAGGGGAGACCCAGTACTTC.

This clonotype was observed a few times. The CDR3 DNA sequence: TGTGCCAGCAGTACCCTAGCGGGTCCCTACAATGAGCAGTTCTTC. It translates to CASSTLAGPYNEQFF. V usage is TRBV27 and J usage is TRBJ2-1, with 8 bases matching TRBD2. Germline CDR1 reads MNHEY; CDR2 reads SMNVEV (reference sequence). Trimming at V came to 5 bases and at J to 2 bases, leaving 5 bases not matched to a gene. The CDR3 length is 15 residues.

This clonotype was observed a few times. This chain joins TRBV7-2 and TRBJ2-2; no definite D call. The CDR3 consists of 14 residues. The V end lost 1 base, the J end lost 4 bases, and 7 bases lay between the germline ends. Germline CDR1 reads SGHTA; CDR2 reads FQGNSA. CDR3 sequence (DNA): TGTGCCAGCAGCTTAGAATGGGCCACCGGGGAGCTGTTTTTT. Encoded protein: CASSLEWATGELFF.